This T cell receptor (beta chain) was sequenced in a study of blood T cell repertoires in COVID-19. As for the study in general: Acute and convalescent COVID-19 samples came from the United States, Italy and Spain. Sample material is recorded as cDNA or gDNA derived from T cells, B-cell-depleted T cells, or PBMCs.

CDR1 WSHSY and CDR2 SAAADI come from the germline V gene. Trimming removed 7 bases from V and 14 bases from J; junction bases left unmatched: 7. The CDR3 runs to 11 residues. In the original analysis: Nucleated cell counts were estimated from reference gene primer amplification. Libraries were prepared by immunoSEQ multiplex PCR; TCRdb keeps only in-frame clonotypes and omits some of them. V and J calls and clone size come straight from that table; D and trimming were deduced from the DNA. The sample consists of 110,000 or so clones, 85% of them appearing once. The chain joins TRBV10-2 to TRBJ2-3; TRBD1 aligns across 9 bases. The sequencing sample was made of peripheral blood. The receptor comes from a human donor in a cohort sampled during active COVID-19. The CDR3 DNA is TGCGCCAGCATGGCAGGGGGACAGGGGTATTTT. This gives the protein CASMAGGQGYF.